Described below is a single T cell receptor beta chain sequence and its context. The sample originates from a study of blood T cell repertoires in COVID-19. Measured with immunoSEQ multiplex PCR; TCRdb has only the in-frame clones, and not every one. The sample consists of fewer than 500,000 clones, around 90% of them appearing once. Trimming pared 2 bases from V and 5 bases from J, leaving 7 bases between. This CDR3 is built from 13 residues. The clonotype originates from a woman aged 18-35 years who had recovered from COVID-19. Sequences were obtained from PBMCs or T cells enriched from blood (not recorded which). The chain combines TRBV12-3 or TRBV12-4 with TRBJ1-5; D remains unclear. The DNA of the CDR3 is TGTGCCAGCAGTTTATCCGGGGATCAGCCCCAGCATTTT. It codes for CASSLSGDQPQHF.